The 29 T cell receptor beta chains in this list originate from one sample, sequenced in a study of blood T cell repertoires in COVID-19 (TCRdb year 2020). Library prep was done by the immunoSEQ multiplex PCR assay. This is the immuneACCESS table as TCRdb keeps it, with only in-frame sequences that have V and J called. A part of the clones is gone; compared with another copy, unresolved V genes explain less than half, and the rest is unexplained. The sample yields around 370,000 clones; 90% to 95% were counted once. Of the sample, less than 3.5% falls within the top ten clones. The sample was peripheral blood. The source is a woman between 18 and 29 years old who had recovered from COVID-19.

The J gene is TRBJ2-5, the V gene TRBV19; TRBD2 aligns across 14 bases. Trimming cost V 5 bases and J 5 bases; bases outside gene matches: 10. The CDR3 runs 17 residues. Germline CDR1 is LNHDA and CDR2 is SQIVND (reference sequence). The CDR3 region has the DNA TGTGCCAGTAGTGCCAGACTAGCGGGAGGGCCGGGGGAGACCCAGTACTTC. It yields the protein CASSARLAGGPGETQYF.

V and J are TRBV5-4 and TRBJ1-6, with 7 bases lining up with TRBD1. Germline V lookup: CDR1 SGHNT, CDR2 YYREEE (reference sequence). The CDR3 sequence is 17 residues long. The V segment lost 3 bases and the J segment 0 bases; nucleotides outside the gene matches: 6. The CDR3 coding sequence is TGTGCCAGCAGCTCCGGACAGGCCAGCTCCTATAATTCACCCCTCCACTTT. It codes for CASSSGQASSYNSPLHF.

Points on this clone: This CDR3 is missing its conserved last phenylalanine or tryptophan, likely due to a read error. The chain employs TRBV6-5 and TRBJ1-4; 10 bases line up with TRBD1. J gave up 14 bases and V 5 bases, and 14 bases lay outside the gene matches. The CDR3 is made up of 15 amino acids. CDR1 and CDR2 (germline): MNHEY, SVGAGI. The CDR3 DNA is TGTGCCAGCAGTCTATGGGACAGGGGATCTGCATCTCTGTTTCTT. Translated, it gives CASSLWDRGSASLFL.

The V and J genes are TRBV27 and TRBJ1-4, with 8 bases aligning to TRBD1. Trimming removed 3 bases from V and 9 bases from J; junction bases left unmatched: 6. The length of the CDR3 is 14 residues. Germline loops: CDR1 MNHEY, CDR2 SMNVEV (reference sequence). The CDR3 coding sequence is TGTGCCAGCAGTTTGGCAGGGGGCCTTCAAAAACTGTTTTTT. Amino acid sequence: CASSLAGGLQKLFF.

The chain recombines TRBV5-5 with TRBJ1-2, with unresolved D. Trimming took off 1 base at V and 8 bases at J, with 9 bases between the two ends. The CDR3 covers 12 residues. In germline, CDR1 is SGHKS, CDR2 YYEKEE (reference sequence). The DNA of the CDR3 is TGTGCCAGCAGCTTGCTCGAGGGAGGCTACACCTTC. It is translated as CASSLLEGGYTF.

The V call is TRBV7-9, the J call TRBJ2-1, with TRBD2 matching 10 bases. Germline trimming cut 5 bases from V and 9 bases from J; bases unmatched to any gene: 10. The CDR3 runs 15 residues. Germline CDR1 reads SEHNR; CDR2 reads FQNEAQ (reference sequence). CDR3 residues: CASSPQREGRGEQFF. The CDR3 nucleotides read TGTGCCAGCAGCCCCCAGCGGGAGGGCCGGGGTGAGCAGTTCTTC.

The rearrangement uses TRBV6-6 and TRBJ2-1; D possibly corresponds to TRBD2 (5 bases). Germline CDR1 reads MNHNY; CDR2 reads SVGAGI (reference sequence). Trimming left V 2 bases short and J 0 bases short, with 8 bases between. This CDR3 has 15 amino acids. Written as DNA, the CDR3 is TGTGCCAGCAGTTACGGGAGCGGCTCCTACAATGAGCAGTTCTTC. Its translation: CASSYGSGSYNEQFF.

This clone has only a few counts. This chain joins TRBV25-1 and TRBJ1-2; TRBD1 might be the D (6 bases). The germline V gene has CDR1 MGHDK and CDR2 SYGVNS. V shed 4 bases and J shed 2 bases, with 8 bases lying between them. The CDR3 has 13 residues. The CDR3 DNA sequence: TGTGCCAGCAGTGTCGGACAGAACTATGGCTACACCTTC. Protein product: CASSVGQNYGYTF.

V is TRBV15 and J is TRBJ2-1; TRBD1 matches 7 bases. V lost 1 base, J lost 4 bases, and 10 bases stayed unmatched. The CDR3 totals 17 residues. CDR1 LNHNV and CDR2 YYDKDF come from the germline V gene (reference sequence). Here the CDR3 reads CATSRVRGTESYNEQFF. The CDR3 region has the DNA TGTGCCACCAGCAGAGTCCGTGGGACAGAGTCTTACAATGAGCAGTTCTTC.

The CDR3 loop is CASRSGQKRDEKLFF. In nucleotides, the CDR3 is TGTGCCAGTAGATCCGGACAAAAAAGGGATGAAAAACTGTTTTTT. This chain links TRBV19 with TRBJ1-4; the D gene is possibly TRBD1 (5 bases). From germline, CDR1 is LNHDA and CDR2 SQIVND (reference sequence). The CDR3 covers 15 residues. Trimming shortened V by 6 bases and J by 6 bases, and 17 bases separated the two germline ends.

The rearrangement joins TRBV7-9 to TRBJ2-3; 10 bases align to TRBD1. This CDR3 has 16 amino acids. Germline V lookup: CDR1 SEHNR, CDR2 FQNEAQ (reference sequence). After removal of 1 base from V and 4 bases from J, the junction contained 5 bases not matched to a gene. The CDR3 sequence: CASSLGTGGLADTQYF. As DNA, the CDR3 is TGTGCCAGCAGCTTAGGGACAGGGGGATTGGCAGATACGCAGTATTTT.

The rearrangement links TRBV18 to TRBJ1-1; D is uncertain. The germline V gene encodes CDR1 KGHSH and CDR2 LQKENI. This CDR3 spans 14 amino acids. Trimming stripped 3 bases from V and 5 bases from J, with 13 bases between. This CDR3 is CASSPVGRETEAFF. The CDR3, as DNA: TGTGCCAGCTCACCGGTCGGGCGGGAGACTGAAGCTTTCTTT.

This sequence joins TRBV19 and TRBJ2-3, with 8 bases matching TRBD2. The CDR3 has 15 amino acids. Germline CDR1 and CDR2: LNHDA and SQIVND (reference sequence). J gave up 3 bases and V 3 bases, and 5 bases lay outside the gene matches. The CDR3 reads CASSIHGRVTDTQYF. For the CDR3, the DNA is TGTGCCAGTAGTATTCACGGGAGGGTGACAGATACGCAGTATTTT.

This chain connects TRBV10-3 to TRBJ1-1; no firm D call. Germline V CDR1 and CDR2: ENHRY, SYGVKD. V shed 3 bases and J shed 4 bases, with 12 bases lying between them. The CDR3 consists of 14 residues. The CDR3 protein is CAISETPSFTEAFF. The DNA of the CDR3 is TGTGCCATCAGTGAAACCCCAAGCTTCACTGAAGCTTTCTTT.

V is TRBV29-1 and J is TRBJ2-3; 7 bases align to TRBD1. The CDR3 has 16 residues. V lost 4 bases, J lost 0 bases, and 10 bases stayed unmatched. CDR1 and CDR2 (germline): SQVTM, ANQGSEA. CDR3 DNA sequence: TGCAGCGTTGTCCCGACAGGGACCTTTAGCACAGATACGCAGTATTTT. Its protein is CSVVPTGTFSTDTQYF.

The chain carries TRBV5-1 and TRBJ2-1; tentative D call: TRBD1 (5 bases). The CDR3 contains 12 residues. V gave up 3 bases and J gave up 7 bases, with 8 bases separating them. Germline CDR1 is SGHRS and CDR2 is YFSETQ. CDR3 sequence (DNA): TGCGCCAGCAGCTATACAGGTAATGAGCAGTTCTTC. This codes for CASSYTGNEQFF.

The chain combines TRBV4-3 with TRBJ1-6; 7 nucleotides line up with TRBD1. The CDR3 has 16 residues. CDR1 is LGHNA and CDR2 is YSLEER in the germline V gene. The junction had 6 bases not matched to a gene; V was cut back by 3 bases and J by 4 bases. In DNA, the CDR3 is TGCGCCAGCAGCCAGAGGAAGGGACAGTATAATTCACCCCTCCACTTT. Translation gives CASSQRKGQYNSPLHF.

The rearrangement uses TRBV19 and TRBJ1-2; D is undetermined. The CDR3 contains 13 residues. Deletions cut 3 bases from V and 3 bases from J, with 8 bases between. Germline values: CDR1 LNHDA, CDR2 SQIVND (reference sequence). The CDR3 sequence: CASSMNGDYGYTF. The CDR3 DNA reads as TGTGCCAGTAGTATGAACGGGGACTATGGCTACACCTTC.

The chain couples TRBV5-1 to TRBJ1-1; 11 bases are shared with TRBD1. The CDR3 extends over 11 amino acids. The V and J ends lost 3 bases and 13 bases, in that order; junction bases with no gene match: 2. Germline V CDR1 and CDR2: SGHRS, YFSETQ. The CDR3 bases are TGCGCCAGCAGCTGGGGACAGGGGGTTTTCTTT. It yields the protein CASSWGQGVFF.

The chain links TRBV27 to TRBJ2-1; TRBD2 agrees at 10 bases. Trimming cost V 6 bases and J 0 bases; bases outside gene matches: 5. CDR1 and CDR2 (germline): MNHEY, SMNVEV (reference sequence). This CDR3 contains 16 residues. The CDR3 here is CASRGLALSSYNEQFF. The CDR3 nucleotides read TGTGCCAGCAGGGGACTAGCGTTGAGCTCCTACAATGAGCAGTTCTTC.

V is TRBV12-5 and J is TRBJ2-7; a weak D match, TRBD2 (6 bases). V lost 0 bases, J lost 4 bases, and 13 bases lay in between. This CDR3 has 15 residues. Germline-derived CDR1 and CDR2 are LGHNT and FRNRAP. In nucleotides, the CDR3 is TGTGCTAGTGGTTTGGTGGACTACCTCTTTTACGAGCAGTACGTC. Translated, it gives CASGLVDYLFYEQYV.

This chain connects TRBV6-5 to TRBJ2-7; D possibly corresponds to TRBD1 (6 bases). This CDR3 is 13 amino acids long. The germline V gene encodes CDR1 MNHEY and CDR2 SVGAGI. The V and J ends lost 4 bases and 3 bases respectively, with 10 bases between them. CDR3: CASSLTGYYEQYV. The CDR3 DNA sequence: TGTGCCAGCAGTTTGACAGGTTACTACGAGCAGTACGTC.

The V and J genes are TRBV7-2 and TRBJ2-5, with D unresolved. Germline V gives CDR1 SGHTA, CDR2 FQGNSA. Trimming stripped 5 bases from V and 9 bases from J, with 13 bases between. The CDR3 has 12 residues. The CDR3, as DNA: TGTGCCAGCAGCGCGGAGTCTTCGGCCCAGTACTTC. This encodes CASSAESSAQYF.

This chain links TRBV10-3 with TRBJ2-7; 10 nucleotides line up with TRBD2. In germline, CDR1 is ENHRY, CDR2 SYGVKD. The CDR3 has 16 amino acids. The junction had 5 bases not matched to a gene; V was cut back by 3 bases and J by 0 bases. The CDR3 protein is CAISDLWTSGSYEQYV. The CDR3 DNA sequence: TGTGCCATCAGTGATCTCTGGACTAGCGGCTCCTACGAGCAGTACGTC.

This rearrangement joins TRBV10-3 to TRBJ2-5, with 9 bases lining up with TRBD2. V shed 6 bases, J shed 0 bases, and the junction held 5 bases outside the gene matches. CDR3 length equals 15 residues. CDR1 is ENHRY, CDR2 SYGVKD, per germline. CDR3 in DNA: TGTGCCATCAGCGCTAGCGGGAACAACCAAGAGACCCAGTACTTC. Encoded protein: CAISASGNNQETQYF.

This sequence joins TRBV2 and TRBJ1-5, with 7 bases matching TRBD1. The germline gives CDR1 SNHLY, CDR2 FYNNEI. V lost 7 bases to trimming and J lost 4 bases; unmatched junction nucleotides: 4. The CDR3 has 13 residues. The CDR3 bases are TGTGCCAGCATGGGGGACAGAAATCAGCCCCAGCATTTT. Residues: CASMGDRNQPQHF.

This clone was observed a single time. The genes are TRBV10-3 and TRBJ2-2; possibly TRBD2 for D (6 bases). The CDR3 runs to 15 residues. Germline assignment: CDR1 ENHRY and CDR2 SYGVKD. Trimming left V 10 bases short and J 2 bases short, with 17 bases between. CDR3: CATLLAVGNTGELFF. The CDR3 DNA reads TGTGCCACCCTCTTAGCGGTCGGCAACACCGGGGAGCTGTTTTTT.

This chain joins TRBV11-3 and TRBJ2-2, with 11 positions matching TRBD2. This CDR3 region has 18 residues. Germline values: CDR1 SGHNT, CDR2 YENEEA. The V segment lost 4 bases and the J segment 1 base; nucleotides outside the gene matches: 8. CDR3 loop: CASSSSRTSGLNTGELFF. CDR3 DNA sequence: TGTGCCAGCAGCTCCTCCCGGACTAGCGGGTTGAACACCGGGGAGCTGTTTTTT.

The chain is built from TRBV5-5 and TRBJ2-5; 13 bases are shared with TRBD2. CDR3 length: 16 residues. CDR1 is SGHKS, CDR2 YYEKEE, per germline (reference sequence). The V and J ends lost 3 bases and 6 bases, in that order; junction bases with no gene match: 8. The DNA of the CDR3 is TGTGCCAGCAGCTCGACTAGCGGGAGGCTTTTGCAGACCCAGTACTTC. This codes for CASSSTSGRLLQTQYF.